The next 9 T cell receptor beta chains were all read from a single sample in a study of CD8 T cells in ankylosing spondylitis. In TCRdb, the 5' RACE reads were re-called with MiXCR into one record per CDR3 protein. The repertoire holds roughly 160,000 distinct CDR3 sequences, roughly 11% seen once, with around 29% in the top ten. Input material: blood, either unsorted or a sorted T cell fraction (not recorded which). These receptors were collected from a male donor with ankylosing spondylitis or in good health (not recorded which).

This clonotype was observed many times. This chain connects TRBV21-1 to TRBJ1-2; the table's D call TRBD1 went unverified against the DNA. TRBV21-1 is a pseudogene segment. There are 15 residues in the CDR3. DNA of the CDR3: TGTGCCAGCAGCAAAGCCGATAACAGGAAGTATGGCTACACCTTC. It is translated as CASSKADNRKYGYTF.

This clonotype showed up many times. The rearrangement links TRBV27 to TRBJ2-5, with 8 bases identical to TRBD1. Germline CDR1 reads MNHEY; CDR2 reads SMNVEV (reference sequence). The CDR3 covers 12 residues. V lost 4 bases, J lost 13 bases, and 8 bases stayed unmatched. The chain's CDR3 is CASSSDREVAYF. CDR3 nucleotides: TGTGCCAGCAGTTCGGACAGGGAGGTCGCGTACTTC.

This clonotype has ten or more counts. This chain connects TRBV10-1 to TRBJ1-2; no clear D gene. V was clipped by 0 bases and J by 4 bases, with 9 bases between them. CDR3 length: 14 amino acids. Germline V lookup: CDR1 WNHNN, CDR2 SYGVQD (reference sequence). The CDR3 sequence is CASSESQETYGYTF. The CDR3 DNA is TGCGCCAGCAGTGAGTCGCAGGAAACCTATGGCTACACCTTC.

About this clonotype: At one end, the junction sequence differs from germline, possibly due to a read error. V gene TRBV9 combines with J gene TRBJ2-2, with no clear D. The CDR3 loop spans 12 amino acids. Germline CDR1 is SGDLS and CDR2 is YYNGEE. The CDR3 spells CTSSENTGELFF. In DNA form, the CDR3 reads TGTACCAGCAGCGAGAACACCGGGGAGCTGTTTTTT.

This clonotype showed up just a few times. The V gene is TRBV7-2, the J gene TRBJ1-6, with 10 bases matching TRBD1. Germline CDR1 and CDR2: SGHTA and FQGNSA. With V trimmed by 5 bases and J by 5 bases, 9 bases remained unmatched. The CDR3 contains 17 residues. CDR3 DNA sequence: TGTGCCAGCAGCATCAGACGCGGGACAGGGGATAATTCACCCCTCCACTTT. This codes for CASSIRRGTGDNSPLHF.

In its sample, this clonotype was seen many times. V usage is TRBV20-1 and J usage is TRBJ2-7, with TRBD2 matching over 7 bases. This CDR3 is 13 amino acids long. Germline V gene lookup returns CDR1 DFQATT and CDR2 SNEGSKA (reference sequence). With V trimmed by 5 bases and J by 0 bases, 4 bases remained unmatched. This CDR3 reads CSALGGSSYEQYF. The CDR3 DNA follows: TGCAGTGCTTTGGGAGGGAGCTCCTACGAGCAGTACTTC.

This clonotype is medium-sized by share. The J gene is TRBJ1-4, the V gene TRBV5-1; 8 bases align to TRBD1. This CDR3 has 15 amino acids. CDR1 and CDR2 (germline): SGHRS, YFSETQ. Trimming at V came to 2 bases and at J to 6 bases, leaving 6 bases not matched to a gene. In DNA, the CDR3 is TGCGCCAGCAGCTTAGGACAGGGCGGAGATGAAAAACTGTTTTTT. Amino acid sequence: CASSLGQGGDEKLFF. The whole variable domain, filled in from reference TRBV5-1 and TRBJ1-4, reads KAGVTQTPRYLIKTRGQQVTLSCSPISGHRSVSWYQQTPGQGLQFLFEYFSETQRNKGNFPGRFSGRQFSNSRSEMNVSTLELGDSALYLCASSLGQGGDEKLFFGSGTQLSVL.

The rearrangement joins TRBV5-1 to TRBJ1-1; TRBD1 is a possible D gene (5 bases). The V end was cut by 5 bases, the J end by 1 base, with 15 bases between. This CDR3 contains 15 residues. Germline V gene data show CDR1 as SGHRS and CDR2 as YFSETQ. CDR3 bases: TGCGCCAGCAGGTCCTCCGGGACGGCGAACACTGAAGCTTTCTTT. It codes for CASRSSGTANTEAFF.

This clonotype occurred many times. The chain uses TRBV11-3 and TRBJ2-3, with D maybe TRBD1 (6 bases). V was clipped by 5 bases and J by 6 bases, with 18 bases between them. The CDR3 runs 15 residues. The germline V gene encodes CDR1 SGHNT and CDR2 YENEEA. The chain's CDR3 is CASSGGQFSGDTQYF. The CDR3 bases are TGTGCCAGCAGCGGAGGACAGTTCTCTGGGGATACGCAGTATTTT.